The rows below give T cell receptor beta chains drawn from one sample of a study of metastatic and nonmetastatic thyroid tumors. TCRdb ran MiXCR on the PCR reads. The sample holds 80,000 to 85,000 clones, under 15% seen once. Sequencing input: tumor tissue. These receptors were obtained from a female donor with papillary thyroid cancer or a benign thyroid nodule (not recorded which). Some clones in this sample may be carry-over from other donors' samples. CDR3s include the opening cysteine and the closing phenylalanine or tryptophan. The D gene is left open where the match is weak. Clone size appears in some rows only: once, few, many, or a class for an expanded clone.

>many|TRBJ2-3|TRBV5-6|15|NA
CASSLGNFKTDTQYF
TGTGCCAGCAGCTTGGGAAATTTCAAAACAGATACGCAGTATTTT
>NA|TRBJ1-1|TRBV28|14|NA
CASVDSIGNTEAFF
TGTGCCAGCGTAGACTCCATTGGGAACACTGAAGCTTTCTTT
>NA|TRBJ1-1|TRBV7-6|15|NA
CASSQNGGLVTEAFF
TGTGCCAGCAGCCAAAACGGGGGATTGGTCACTGAAGCTTTCTTT
>many|TRBJ1-5|TRBV20-1|11|NA
CSARVGQPQHF
TGCAGTGCTAGAGTAGGTCAGCCCCAGCATTTT
>many|TRBJ2-6|TRBV19|15|NA
CASKLEGSGANVLTF
TGTGCCAGCAAACTGGAGGGCTCCGGGGCCAACGTCCTGACTTTC
>many|TRBJ1-3|TRBV9|12|NA
CASSGGGNTIYF
TGTGCCAGCAGCGGTGGTGGAAACACCATATATTTT
>NA|TRBJ2-5|TRBV6-1|17|NA
CASSTPSPIGRWETQYF
TGTGCCAGCAGTACGCCCTCCCCTATCGGGAGATGGGAGACCCAGTACTTC
>many|TRBJ2-3|TRBV9|15|TRBD2
CASSVAGTTSDTQYF
TGTGCCAGCAGCGTTGCCGGGACTACCTCAGATACGCAGTATTTT
>many|TRBJ1-2|TRBV19|14|NA
CASSKLDSNRGYTF
TGTGCCAGTAGTAAACTCGACAGTAATCGCGGCTACACCTTC
>many|TRBJ1-4|TRBV12-5|12|NA
CASGLVTGPLFF
TGTGCTAGTGGTTTGGTAACGGGACCCCTGTTTTTT
>many|TRBJ1-5|TRBV2|17|TRBD1
CASNLIPDRGIGQPQHF
TGTGCCAGCAATCTTATCCCGGACAGGGGGATCGGTCAGCCCCAGCATTTT
>NA|TRBJ2-1|TRBV2|18|TRBD2
CASSLPGLAGGVGNEQFF
TGTGCCAGCAGCCTTCCGGGACTAGCGGGAGGGGTGGGCAATGAGCAGTTCTTC